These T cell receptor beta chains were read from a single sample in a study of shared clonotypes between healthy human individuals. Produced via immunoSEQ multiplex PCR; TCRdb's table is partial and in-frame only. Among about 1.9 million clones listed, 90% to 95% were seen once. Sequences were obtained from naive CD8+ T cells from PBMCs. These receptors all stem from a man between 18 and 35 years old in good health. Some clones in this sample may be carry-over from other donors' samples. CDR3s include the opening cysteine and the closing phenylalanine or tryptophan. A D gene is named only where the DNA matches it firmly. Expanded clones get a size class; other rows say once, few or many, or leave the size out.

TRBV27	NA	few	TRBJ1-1	CASSFNGNTEAFF	TGTGCCAGCAGTTTTAACGGGAACACTGAAGCTTTCTTT
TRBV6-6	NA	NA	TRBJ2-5	CASSYEGTQYF	TGTGCCAGCAGTTACGAGGGGACCCAGTACTTC
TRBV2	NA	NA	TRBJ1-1	CASSEISGPYTEAFF	TGTGCCAGCAGTGAAATCTCTGGGCCTTACACTGAAGCTTTCTTT
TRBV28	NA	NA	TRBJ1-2	CASSFPGTRNYGYTF	TGTGCCAGCAGTTTCCCGGGAACGCGCAACTATGGCTACACCTTC
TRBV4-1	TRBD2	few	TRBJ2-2	CASSRLAENTGELFF	TGCGCCAGCAGCCGACTAGCGGAGAACACCGGGGAGCTGTTTTTT
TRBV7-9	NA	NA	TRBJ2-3	CASSGRSSTKPSTDTQYF	TGTGCCAGCAGCGGACGGAGCTCCACCAAACCTAGCACAGATACGCAGTATTTT
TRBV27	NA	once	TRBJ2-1	CASSLLSGGNEQFF	TGTGCCAGCAGTTTATTATCAGGTGGGAATGAGCAGTTCTTC
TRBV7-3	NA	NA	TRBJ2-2	CASSLISRIPTGELFF	TGTGCCAGCAGCTTAATCAGCCGCATACCCACCGGGGAGCTGTTTTTT
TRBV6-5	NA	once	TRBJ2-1	CASSYATRNEQFF	TGTGCCAGCAGTTACGCGACCCGCAATGAGCAGTTCTTC
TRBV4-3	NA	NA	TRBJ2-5	CASSQGVREAETQYF	TGCGCCAGCAGCCAAGGGGTCAGGGAGGCAGAGACCCAGTACTTC
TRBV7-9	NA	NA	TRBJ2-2	CASASSSPDRLTGELFF	TGTGCCAGCGCCTCCTCGTCCCCAGACAGGCTCACCGGGGAGCTGTTTTTT
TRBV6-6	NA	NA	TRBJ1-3	CASSYSWASGNTIYF	TGTGCCAGCAGTTATTCATGGGCCTCTGGAAACACCATATATTTT
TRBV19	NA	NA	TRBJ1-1	CASSPQGNTEAFF	TGTGCCAGTAGTCCTCAGGGTAACACTGAAGCTTTCTTT
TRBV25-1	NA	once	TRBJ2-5	CASSDGTTQYF	TGTGCCAGCAGTGACGGGACCACCCAGTACTTC
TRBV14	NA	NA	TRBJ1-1	CASSQRLLNTEAFF	TGTGCCAGCAGCCAACGACTCTTGAACACTGAAGCTTTCTTT
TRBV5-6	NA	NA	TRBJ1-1	CASSLSGPLNTEAFF	TGTGCCAGCAGCTTATCGGGGCCACTGAACACTGAAGCTTTCTTT
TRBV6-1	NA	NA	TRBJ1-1	CASSEWTVMNTEAFF	TGTGCCAGCAGTGAATGGACAGTAATGAACACTGAAGCTTTCTTT
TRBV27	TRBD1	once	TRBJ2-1	CASSLIQGNEQFF	TGTGCCAGCAGTTTAATACAGGGGAATGAGCAGTTCTTC
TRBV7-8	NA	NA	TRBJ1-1	CASSLVRAAYTEAFF	TGTGCCAGCAGCTTAGTCAGGGCAGCTTACACTGAAGCTTTCTTT
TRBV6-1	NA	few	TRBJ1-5	CASSEFKQPQHF	TGTGCCAGCAGTGAATTCAAACAGCCCCAGCATTTT
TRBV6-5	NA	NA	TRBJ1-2	CASSYLNLPYTF	TGTGCCAGCAGTTACCTAAACCTCCCCTACACCTTC
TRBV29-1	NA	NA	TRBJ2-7	CSVEFSKEWAMEQYF	TGCAGCGTTGAATTTTCCAAAGAGTGGGCCATGGAGCAGTACTTC